This paragraph covers one TCR beta chain sequence. As yet, its antigen is unknown. CDR1 and CDR2 from the germline V gene are SQVTM and ANQGSEA. The length of the CDR3 is 17 residues. The data derive from a study of monozygotic twins with inflammatory bowel disease. Findings and caveats of the study: Especially with disease activity, IBD patients shared fewer clonotypes with others than healthy twins did.

A 6-nucleotide sample barcode was carried by the UMIs, which template switching added. TCRdb reanalyzed the 5' RACE reads and collapses them to one entry per CDR3 protein, without DNA. The table lists fewer than 150,000 distinct CDR3 sequences. The chain employs TRBV29-1 and TRBJ2-2; TCRdb reports TRBD2, a call that lacks DNA to check it against. Sequenced sample: blood. The TCR originated in a human donor with ulcerative colitis or Crohn's disease, or a healthy co-twin of an affected twin (not recorded which). The CDR3 reads CSVEGLAGGRNTGELFF.